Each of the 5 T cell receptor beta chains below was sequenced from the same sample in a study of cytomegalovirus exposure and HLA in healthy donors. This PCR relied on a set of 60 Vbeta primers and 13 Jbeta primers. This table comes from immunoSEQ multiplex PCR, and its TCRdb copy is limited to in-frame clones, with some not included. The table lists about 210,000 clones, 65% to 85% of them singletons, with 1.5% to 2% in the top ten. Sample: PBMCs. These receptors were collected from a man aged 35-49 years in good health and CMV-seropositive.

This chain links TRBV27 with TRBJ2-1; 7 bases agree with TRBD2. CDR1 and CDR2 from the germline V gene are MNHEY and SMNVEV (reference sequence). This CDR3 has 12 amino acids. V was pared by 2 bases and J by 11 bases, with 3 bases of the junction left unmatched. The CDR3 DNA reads TGTGCCAGCAGTTTAGGGAGGGGACAGCAGTTCTTC. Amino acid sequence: CASSLGRGQQFF.

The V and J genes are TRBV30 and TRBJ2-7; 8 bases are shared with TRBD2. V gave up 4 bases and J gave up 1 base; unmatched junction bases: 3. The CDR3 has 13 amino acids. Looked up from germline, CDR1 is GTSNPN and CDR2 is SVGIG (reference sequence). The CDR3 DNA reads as TGTGCCTGGACGCGGGAGGTTTCCTACGAGCAGTACTTC. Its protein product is CAWTREVSYEQYF.

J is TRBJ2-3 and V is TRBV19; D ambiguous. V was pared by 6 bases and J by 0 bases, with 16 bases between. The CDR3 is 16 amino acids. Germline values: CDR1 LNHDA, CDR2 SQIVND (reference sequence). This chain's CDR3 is CASSPAFQASTDTQYF. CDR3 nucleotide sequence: TGTGCCAGTAGCCCCGCTTTTCAGGCTAGCACAGATACGCAGTATTTT.

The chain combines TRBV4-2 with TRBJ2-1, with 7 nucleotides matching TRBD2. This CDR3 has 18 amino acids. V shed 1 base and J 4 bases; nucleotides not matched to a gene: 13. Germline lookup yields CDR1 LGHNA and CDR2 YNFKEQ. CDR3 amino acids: CASSQVSSGTVGYNEQFF. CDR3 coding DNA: TGTGCCAGCAGCCAAGTTTCCAGCGGGACTGTGGGATACAATGAGCAGTTCTTC.

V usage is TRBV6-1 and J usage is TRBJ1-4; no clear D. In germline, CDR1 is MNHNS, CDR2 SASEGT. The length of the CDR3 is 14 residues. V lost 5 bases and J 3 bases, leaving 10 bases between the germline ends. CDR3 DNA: TGTGCCAGCAGTCCCTCGCGAGCTAATGAAAAACTGTTTTTT. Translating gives CASSPSRANEKLFF.